This T cell receptor beta chain derives from a study of low-dose radiotherapy and immunotherapy resistance in tumors (dated by TCRdb to between 2020 and 2023). About the full investigation: In Cohort 1, each fraction delivered 0.5 Gy every 2 weeks, and the prescribed total PTV dose was 6.5 Gy. In Cohort 2, 1 Gy per fraction was delivered every two weeks, for a total of 13 Gy over 26 weeks. Nivolumab and ipilimumab were both given intravenously, with nivolumab at a 240 mg flat dose every two weeks and ipilimumab at 1 mg/kg every six weeks. Cyclophosphamide 200 mg/m2 was administered intravenously every two weeks, one day before each radiation and immunotherapy administration. Aspirin 300 mg was taken orally once daily by patients for four cycles, starting on cycle 1 day 1. First-strand cDNA was synthesized with Superscript III and a set of TRAV- and TRBV-specific primers, covering both TCRalpha and TCRbeta chains. No randomization into treatment groups was done for the people taking part in the trial. Eight patients were included in the translational analysis, namely three from the first dose cohort plus the first five from the second dose cohort.

The time point label of this sample denotes: after trial treatment. The sample's treatment or condition label, in plain terms: LDRT plus nivolumab, ipilimumab, low-dose cyclophosphamide and aspirin (RACIN trial). Donors were enrolled in RACIN, a single-arm phase I dose-escalation trial in which nivolumab, ipilimumab, aspirin, low-dose cyclophosphamide and low-dose radiotherapy were combined. Patients were eligible if they had advanced solid tumors that were TIL-negative. Concerning this clonotype itself: The antigen this receptor binds is unknown. No base-level quality is on record; no much larger clone is a single base apart.

The instrument given in TCRdb is Illumina HiSeq 2500. A roughly 22-cycle PCR with Phusion amplified the TCRs, pairing a constant-region primer with the adapter that was attached to the V primers. Isolated mRNA was amplified with the MessageAmp II aRNA Amplification Kit, using a roughly 17-hour in vitro transcription at 37°C. mRNA for TCR sequencing was isolated with the Dynabeads mRNA DIRECT Purification Kit. A second 25-cycle Phusion PCR added indexed Illumina adapters, and products were purified with AMPure XP beads. The original pipeline was this. Using custom Perl scripts, TCR sequences encoding the same protein were pooled, out-of-frame sequences were removed, and the abundance of each clonotype was computed. Any TCR sequence supported by only a single read was excluded from analysis. Among the metrics used to describe the repertoires were Shannon entropy, Gini index, clonality, richness, and the frequency of TCRs shared between repertoires. TCRdb reran the public reads through fastp at Q25 and MiXCR, keeping productive beta chains. Each record represents a unique CDR3 protein, reported with the most common genes and DNA among its rows. TCRdb, not the original authors, processed these V and J calls. For this sample the table gives roughly 50,000 distinct CDR3 sequences, of which approximately 35% were detected only once. The top ten clones comprise 7.5% to 9.5% of the sample.

The starting material was PBMCs, obtained after low-dose radiotherapy plus immunotherapy. This sequence originates from a male donor with rectosigmoid adenocarcinoma.

The DNA sequence reads TGTGCCACCAGTGCGACTAGCGGGACGGAGACCCAGTACTTC. The encoded protein is CATSATSGTETQYF. This receptor chain uses TRBV24-1 and TRBJ2-5; TRBD2 fits 11 bases in the junction. V is cut back by 5 bases and J by 5 bases, with 3 bases in the junction unmatched. From cysteine to phenylalanine, the CDR3 is 14 amino acids long. CDR3 DNA is the only sequence kept; it has 42 bases, read in frame from the first base. Based on the germline V gene, the CDR1 and CDR2 sequences are KGHDR and SFDVKD.